The 18 T cell receptor beta chains presented below share a single source sample, sequenced in a study of blood T cell repertoires in COVID-19. Assay: immunoSEQ multiplex PCR; the TCRdb copy retains only in-frame clones and omits some. The table records roughly 120,000 clones, approximately 85% of them present only once. Sequenced material: peripheral blood. Source of these receptors: a human donor in a cohort sampled during active COVID-19.

This rearrangement joins TRBV7-8 to TRBJ2-5, with D tentatively TRBD2 (6 bases). CDR3 length equals 13 residues. Trimming stripped 7 bases from V and 1 base from J, with 10 bases between. The V gene's germline CDR1 is SGHVS and CDR2 FQNEAQ. This CDR3 is CASTRESQETQYF. CDR3 bases: TGTGCCAGCACACGGGAGAGCCAAGAGACCCAGTACTTC.

The V call is TRBV27, the J call TRBJ1-6; 7 nucleotides match TRBD1. The CDR3 runs to 14 residues. The germline CDR1 and CDR2 sequences are MNHEY and SMNVEV (reference sequence). V dropped 2 bases and J dropped 10; count of bases not matched to a gene: 5. CDR3 loop: CASSLDRVGSPLHF. In DNA, the CDR3 is TGTGCCAGCAGTTTAGACAGGGTAGGGTCACCCCTCCACTTT.

The rearrangement uses TRBV4-2 and TRBJ1-1; TRBD1 matches 7 bases. Looked up from germline, CDR1 is LGHNA and CDR2 is YNFKEQ. CDR3 length equals 15 residues. With 5 bases clipped from V and 3 bases from J, the junction kept 9 bases outside the gene matches. CDR3 coding DNA: TGTGCCAGCAGCTCGACAGGGAATCGGTACACTGAAGCTTTCTTT. It specifies CASSSTGNRYTEAFF.

J is TRBJ2-7 and V is TRBV11-3; a weak D match, TRBD1 (6 bases). The ends were cut back, 5 bases at V and 0 bases at J, with 11 bases in the middle. Germline CDR1 reads SGHNT; CDR2 reads YENEEA. The CDR3 is made up of 14 amino acids. The CDR3: CASSRGQSSYEQYF. The CDR3 DNA reads as TGTGCCAGCAGCCGTGGACAGTCCTCCTACGAGCAGTACTTC.

V gene TRBV29-1 combines with J gene TRBJ2-2; 11 nucleotides agree with TRBD2. J was trimmed by 3 bases and V by 3 bases; bases with no gene match: 9. The CDR3 has 17 amino acids. CDR1 SQVTM and CDR2 ANQGSEA come from the germline V gene. CDR3 in amino acids: CSVEARGTSGYTGELFF. CDR3 coding DNA: TGCAGCGTTGAGGCACGCGGGACTAGCGGTTACACCGGGGAGCTGTTTTTT.

This chain connects TRBV4-1 to TRBJ2-7; D uncertain. The CDR3 contains 13 residues. Trimming stripped 0 bases from V and 7 bases from J, with 10 bases between. Germline V lookup: CDR1 MGHRA, CDR2 YSYEKL. This CDR3 reads CASSQERLGEQYF. The CDR3 region has the DNA TGCGCCAGCAGCCAAGAGAGGCTCGGGGAGCAGTACTTC.

The chain recombines TRBV30 with TRBJ2-7, with TRBD1 identical over 10 bases. CDR3 size: 14 residues. The junction had 6 bases not matched to a gene; V was cut back by 2 bases and J by 5 bases. Germline V CDR1 and CDR2: GTSNPN, SVGIG (reference sequence). The CDR3 is CAWSRPGTGDEQYF. CDR3 bases: TGTGCCTGGAGTCGACCCGGGACAGGGGACGAGCAGTACTTC.

The gene calls are TRBV7-2 and TRBJ1-3, with 7 bases aligning to TRBD1. The V segment lost 1 base and the J segment 4 bases; nucleotides outside the gene matches: 4. This CDR3 region has 15 residues. The germline CDR1 and CDR2 sequences are SGHTA and FQGNSA. CDR3 sequence reads: CASSLESGGGNTIYF. For the CDR3, the DNA is TGTGCCAGCAGCTTAGAGTCAGGGGGAGGAAACACCATATATTTT.

The chain recombines TRBV28 with TRBJ2-5; 14 bases agree with TRBD2. With V trimmed by 9 bases and J by 3 bases, 9 bases remained unmatched. Germline loops: CDR1 MDHEN, CDR2 SYDVKM. This CDR3 has 16 amino acids. CDR3 protein: CASDRPGLAGEETQYF. DNA for the CDR3: TGTGCCAGTGATAGGCCGGGACTAGCGGGAGAAGAGACCCAGTACTTC.

The chain recombines TRBV30 with TRBJ2-1; 7 nucleotides match TRBD1. Germline lookup yields CDR1 GTSNPN and CDR2 SVGIG (reference sequence). This CDR3 is built from 13 residues. Trimming took 3 bases from V and 6 from J; bases not matched to a gene: 5. CDR3: CAWRRAGGNEQFF. CDR3 DNA sequence: TGTGCCTGGAGAAGGGCAGGGGGCAATGAGCAGTTCTTC.

The chain combines TRBV18 with TRBJ2-5, with unresolved D. The V and J ends lost 2 bases and 5 bases respectively, with 6 bases between them. Germline CDR1 and CDR2: KGHSH and LQKENI. The CDR3 is made up of 12 amino acids. CDR3 nucleotide sequence: TGTGCCAGCTCACCATCGCGGGAGACCCAGTACTTC. Residues: CASSPSRETQYF.

This chain connects TRBV4-3 to TRBJ1-5; no definite D call. The CDR3 loop spans 13 amino acids. CDR1 and CDR2 (germline): LGHNA, YSLEER. Trimming removed 0 bases at V and 7 bases at J, with 7 bases between. The chain's CDR3 is CASSQDLSQPQHF. Here the CDR3 DNA reads TGCGCCAGCAGCCAAGATCTTTCCCAGCCCCAGCATTTT.

The genes are TRBV2 and TRBJ2-7, with D possibly matching TRBD2 (5 bases). This CDR3 has 15 amino acids. Germline CDR1 SNHLY, CDR2 FYNNEI. The V gene lost 2 bases and the J gene lost 2 bases, with 13 bases spanning the gap. CDR3 sequence: CASSESPGITYEQYF. CDR3 nucleotide sequence: TGTGCCAGCAGTGAATCCCCGGGGATCACCTACGAGCAGTACTTC.

The gene calls are TRBV18 and TRBJ1-1, with no clear D. The CDR3 loop spans 14 amino acids. Trimming took 0 bases from V and 1 from J, leaving 6 bases between them. In germline, CDR1 is KGHSH, CDR2 LQKENI. Here the CDR3 reads CASSPPRGNTEAFF. DNA for the CDR3: TGTGCCAGCTCACCACCACGCGGGAACACTGAAGCTTTCTTT.

The chain carries TRBV10-1 and TRBJ2-1; no clear D. This CDR3 spans 18 amino acids. CDR1 and CDR2 from the germline V gene are WNHNN and SYGVQD (reference sequence). V was cut by 6 bases and J by 2 bases, with 23 bases left in between. The CDR3 bases are TGCGCCAGCAGCCGGCTGGAAGACACCGCCATACCCTACAATGAGCAGTTCTTC. Protein product: CASSRLEDTAIPYNEQFF.

V usage is TRBV18 and J usage is TRBJ1-2; TRBD1 agrees at 10 bases. The junction had 2 bases not matched to a gene; V was cut back by 4 bases and J by 6 bases. Germline-derived CDR1 and CDR2 are KGHSH and LQKENI. The CDR3 contains 13 residues. The CDR3 sequence is CASSRTGGDGYTF. CDR3 nucleotides: TGTGCCAGCTCACGGACAGGGGGAGATGGCTACACCTTC.

V and J are TRBV12-5 and TRBJ2-1; 9 nucleotides match TRBD1. V trimming: 9 bases; J trimming: 7 bases; junction bases outside the gene matches: 7. Germline-derived CDR1 and CDR2 are LGHNT and FRNRAP. The CDR3 loop spans 13 amino acids. The CDR3 DNA sequence: TGTGCTAGCGGCCCAGGGACAGGGAATGAGCAGTTCTTC. This codes for CASGPGTGNEQFF. The whole variable domain, filled in from reference TRBV12-5 and TRBJ2-1, reads DARVTQTPRHKVTEMGQEVTMRCQPILGHNTVFWYRQTMMQGLELLAYFRNRAPLDDSGMPKDRFSAEMPDATLATLKIQPSEPRDSAVYFCASGPGTGNEQFFGPGTRLTVL.

This sequence joins TRBV4-1 and TRBJ2-1, with TRBD2 matching over 9 bases. V lost 0 bases and J lost 5; bases outside the gene matches: 5. This CDR3 region has 16 residues. CDR1 is MGHRA, CDR2 YSYEKL, per germline. This CDR3 is CASSQDWGLAHNEQFF. CDR3 sequence (DNA): TGCGCCAGCAGCCAAGATTGGGGACTAGCCCACAATGAGCAGTTCTTC.